The 9 T cell receptor beta chains in this list originate from one sample, sequenced in a study of blood T cell repertoires in COVID-19. Repertoires were generated with immunoSEQ multiplex PCR, while TCRdb's copy carries only in-frame clones and drops some. The data contain 150,000 to 170,000 clones, about 85% of them singletons. Sequencing used peripheral blood. The receptors stem from an older woman with COVID-19, enrolled during active disease.

J is TRBJ1-1 and V is TRBV29-1, with D unresolved. The V gene's germline CDR1 is SQVTM and CDR2 ANQGSEA. The CDR3 consists of 13 residues. Trimming shortened V by 7 bases and J by 1 base, and 13 bases separated the two germline ends. Here the CDR3 DNA reads TGCAGCGCCCAGGAGGACCCGAACACTGAAGCTTTCTTT. Protein product: CSAQEDPNTEAFF.

This clone has a single count. This chain uses TRBV7-9 with TRBJ2-4; TRBD2 aligns across 13 bases. CDR3 length equals 18 residues. V gave up 5 bases and J gave up 10 bases; unmatched junction bases: 17. The V gene's germline CDR1 is SEHNR and CDR2 FQNEAQ (reference sequence). The CDR3 DNA reads TGTGCCAGCAGCCCAGGGACTAGCGGGACGCGTGGCAGAGGTATTCAGTACTTC. Its translation is CASSPGTSGTRGRGIQYF.

In the case of this clone: Other DNA sequences in this sample translate to the same CDR3. The chain is built from TRBV12-3 or TRBV12-4 and TRBJ1-2, with D perhaps TRBD1 (6 bases). Trimming took off 5 bases at V and 5 bases at J, with 6 bases between the two ends. The length of the CDR3 is 11 residues. CDR3 sequence: CASSQGYGYTF. CDR3 in DNA: TGTGCCAGCAGTCAGGGGTATGGCTACACCTTC.

The chain carries TRBV7-9 and TRBJ2-7; D is ambiguous. CDR1 is SEHNR and CDR2 is FQNEAQ in the germline V gene (reference sequence). V lost 1 base, J lost 2 bases, and 3 bases lay in between. There are 12 residues in the CDR3. The chain's CDR3 is CASSLGTYEQYV. CDR3 nucleotides: TGTGCCAGCAGCTTAGGTACCTACGAGCAGTACGTC.

Only a few counts were recorded for this clone. The rearrangement joins TRBV7-8 to TRBJ1-3; D perhaps matches TRBD1 (6 bases). The CDR3 is made up of 15 amino acids. Germline V gives CDR1 SGHVS, CDR2 FQNEAQ. Deletions cut 1 base from V and 0 bases from J, with 7 bases between. The CDR3 DNA reads TGTGCCAGCAGCTTAGACAGGGACTCTGGAAACACCATATATTTT. Translated, it gives CASSLDRDSGNTIYF. Full variable domain (outside the CDR3, taken from reference TRBV7-8 and TRBJ1-3): GAGVSQSPRYKVAKRGQDVALRCDPISGHVSLFWYQQALGQGPEFLTYFQNEAQLDKSGLPSDRFFAERPEGSVSTLKIQRTQQEDSAVYLCASSLDRDSGNTIYFGEGSWLTVV.

The chain joins TRBV2 to TRBJ1-5, with a weak D call TRBD1 (5 bases). Per germline, CDR1 SNHLY and CDR2 FYNNEI. CDR3 length: 16 residues. Trimming took 3 bases from V and 7 from J, leaving 19 bases between them. This CDR3 reads CASSDQAGKVGQPQHF. CDR3 sequence (DNA): TGTGCCAGCAGTGATCAGGCAGGGAAGGTTGGCCAGCCCCAGCATTTT.

V usage is TRBV10-3 and J usage is TRBJ2-3; D may be TRBD2 (5 bases). The CDR3 runs to 15 residues. From germline, CDR1 is ENHRY and CDR2 SYGVKD. The ends were cut back, 6 bases at V and 4 bases at J, with 17 bases in the middle. CDR3 nucleotides: TGTGCCATCAGGGCTGGCGGGCCTACGGCAGATACGCAGTATTTT. Amino acids: CAIRAGGPTADTQYF.

Concerning this clone itself: One end of the junction fails to match germline, which may point to a read error. At the DNA level, this CDR3 is encoded by other sequences in the same sample as well. The chain employs TRBV11-2 and TRBJ2-5; 11 bases line up with TRBD2. The germline gives CDR1 SGHAT, CDR2 FQNNGV. This CDR3 region has 15 residues. The CDR3 DNA reads TGTGCCAGCAGCTTAGTACTAGCGGGAGTGGAGACTCAGTACTTC. Its protein is CASSLVLAGVETQYF.

The chain combines TRBV6-5 with TRBJ1-2, with D perhaps matching TRBD1 (6 bases). This CDR3 region has 14 residues. Trimming stripped 6 bases from V and 2 bases from J, with 13 bases between. In germline, CDR1 is MNHEY, CDR2 SVGAGI. The CDR3 region is CASRQTGLNYGYTF. DNA of the CDR3: TGTGCCAGCAGACAAACAGGGCTGAACTATGGCTACACCTTC.